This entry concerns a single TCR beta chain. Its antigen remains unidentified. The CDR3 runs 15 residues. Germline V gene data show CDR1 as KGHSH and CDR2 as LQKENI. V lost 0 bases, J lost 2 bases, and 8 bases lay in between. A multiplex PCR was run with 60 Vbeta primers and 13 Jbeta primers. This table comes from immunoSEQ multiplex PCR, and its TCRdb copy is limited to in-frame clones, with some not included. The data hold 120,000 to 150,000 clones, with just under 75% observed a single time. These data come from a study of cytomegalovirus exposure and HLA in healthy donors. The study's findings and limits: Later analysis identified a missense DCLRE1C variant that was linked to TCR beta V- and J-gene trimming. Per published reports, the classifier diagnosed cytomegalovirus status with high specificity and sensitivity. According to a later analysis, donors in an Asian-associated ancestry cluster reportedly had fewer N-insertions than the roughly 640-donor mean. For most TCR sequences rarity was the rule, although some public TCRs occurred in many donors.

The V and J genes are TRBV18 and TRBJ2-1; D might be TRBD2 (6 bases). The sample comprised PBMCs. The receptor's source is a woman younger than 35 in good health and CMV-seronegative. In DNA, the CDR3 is TGTGCCAGCTCACCACCGGAGGGAGCCTACAATGAGCAGTTCTTC. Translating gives CASSPPEGAYNEQFF.